Described below is a single TCR beta chain sequence and its context. Trimming removed 3 bases at V and 6 bases at J, with 10 bases between. Germline CDR1 and CDR2: SGHDT and YYEEEE. This CDR3 comprises 13 residues. Clones were sequenced by immunoSEQ multiplex PCR, and TCRdb holds only the in-frame ones, with some missing. This table holds 500,000 to 750,000 clones, 70% to 90% found once. The sample comes from a study of shared T cell receptors in the human thymus. The same data also went into a second study, on human thymus T cells. That work states: Infants, healthy and Finnish, who were having corrective surgery for congenital heart defects served as donors. Corrective cardiac surgery supplied the resected thymus tissue.

This clonotype originated in a boy in the first two years of life with a congenital heart defect. V usage is TRBV5-6 and J usage is TRBJ1-5; no clear D. The specimen was thymocytes. The chain's CDR3 is CASSSGNGQPQHF. The CDR3 region has the DNA TGTGCCAGCAGCTCCGGGAATGGTCAGCCCCAGCATTTT.